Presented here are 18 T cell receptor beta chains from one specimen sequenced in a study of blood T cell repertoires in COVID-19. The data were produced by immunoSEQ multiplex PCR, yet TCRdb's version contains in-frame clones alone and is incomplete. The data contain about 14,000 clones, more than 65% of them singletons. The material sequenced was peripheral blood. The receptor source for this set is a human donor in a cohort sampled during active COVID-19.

For the CDR3, the DNA is TGCGCCAGCAGCACAGGACTAGCGGGAGGGAGGAGAACCGGGGAGCTGTTTTTT. Translating gives CASSTGLAGGRRTGELFF. J is TRBJ2-2 and V is TRBV5-1, with TRBD2 matching over 15 bases. CDR3 size: 18 residues. J gave up 5 bases and V 4 bases, and 9 bases lay outside the gene matches. CDR1 and CDR2 (germline): SGHRS, YFSETQ.

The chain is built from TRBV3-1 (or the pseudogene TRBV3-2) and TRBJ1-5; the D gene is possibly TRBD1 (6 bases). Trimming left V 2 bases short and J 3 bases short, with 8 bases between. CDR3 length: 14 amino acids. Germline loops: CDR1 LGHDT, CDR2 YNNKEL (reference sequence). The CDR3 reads CASSQTGHNQPQHF. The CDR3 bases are TGTGCCAGCAGCCAAACAGGGCACAATCAGCCCCAGCATTTT.

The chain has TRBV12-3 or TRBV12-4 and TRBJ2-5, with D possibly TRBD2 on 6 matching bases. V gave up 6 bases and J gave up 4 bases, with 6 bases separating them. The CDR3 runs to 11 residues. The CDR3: CASRGGETQYF. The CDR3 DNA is TGTGCCAGCAGGGGGGGAGAGACCCAGTACTTC.

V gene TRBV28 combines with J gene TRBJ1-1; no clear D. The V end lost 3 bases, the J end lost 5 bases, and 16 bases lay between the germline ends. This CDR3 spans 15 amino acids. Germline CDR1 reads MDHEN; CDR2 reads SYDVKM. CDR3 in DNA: TGTGCCAGCAGTTTGGAGGTTTATAGGGTTACTGAAGCTTTCTTT. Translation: CASSLEVYRVTEAFF.

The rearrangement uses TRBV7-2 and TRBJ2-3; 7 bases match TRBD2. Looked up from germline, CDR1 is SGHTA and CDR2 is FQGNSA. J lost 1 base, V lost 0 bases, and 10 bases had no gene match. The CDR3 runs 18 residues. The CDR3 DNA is TGTGCCAGCAGCTTAGCAACGGCTAGCGGAGTGGGCACAGATACGCAGTATTTT. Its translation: CASSLATASGVGTDTQYF.

CDR3 coding DNA: TGTGCCAGCAGTTTCCTCTCGGGCGGGGAGCTGTTTTTT. This encodes CASSFLSGGELFF. The chain employs TRBV6-2 or TRBV6-3 and TRBJ2-2, with D unresolved. V was trimmed by 4 bases and J by 7 bases, leaving 10 bases between them. This CDR3 is built from 13 residues. Germline V gene sequence: CDR1 MNHEY, CDR2 SVGEGT.

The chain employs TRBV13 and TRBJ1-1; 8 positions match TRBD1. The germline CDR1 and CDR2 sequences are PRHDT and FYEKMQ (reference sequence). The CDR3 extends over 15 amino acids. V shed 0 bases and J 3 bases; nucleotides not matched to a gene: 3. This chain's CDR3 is CASSLGGTGDTEAFF. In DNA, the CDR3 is TGTGCCAGCAGCTTAGGGGGGACAGGAGACACTGAAGCTTTCTTT.

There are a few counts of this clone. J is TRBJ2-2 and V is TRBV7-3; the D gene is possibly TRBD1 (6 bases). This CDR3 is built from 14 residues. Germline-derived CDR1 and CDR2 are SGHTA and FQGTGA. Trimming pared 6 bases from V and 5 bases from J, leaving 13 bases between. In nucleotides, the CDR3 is TGTGCCAGCAGGGGTGGGGGCGAAACCGGGGAGCTGTTTTTT. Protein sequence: CASRGGGETGELFF.

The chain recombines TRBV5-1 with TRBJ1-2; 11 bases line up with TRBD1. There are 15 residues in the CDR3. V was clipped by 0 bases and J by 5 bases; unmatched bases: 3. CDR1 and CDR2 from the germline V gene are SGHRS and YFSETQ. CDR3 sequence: CASSLVGQGAYGYTF. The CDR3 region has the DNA TGCGCCAGCAGCTTGGTCGGACAGGGGGCATATGGCTACACCTTC.

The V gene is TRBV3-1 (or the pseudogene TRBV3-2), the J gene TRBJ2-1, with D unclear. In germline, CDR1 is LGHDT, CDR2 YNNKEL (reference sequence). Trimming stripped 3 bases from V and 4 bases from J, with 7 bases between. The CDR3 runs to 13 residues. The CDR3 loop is CASSQKTYNEQFF. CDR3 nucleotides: TGTGCCAGCAGCCAGAAGACTTACAATGAGCAGTTCTTC.

The CDR3 DNA sequence: TGTGCCAGCAGTTACACGGGACAGGCCCCCGGCTACACCTTC. It translates to CASSYTGQAPGYTF. This chain connects TRBV6-5 to TRBJ1-2, with TRBD1 matching over 8 bases. Per germline, CDR1 MNHEY and CDR2 SVGAGI. CDR3 size: 14 residues. Trimming removed 2 bases from V and 8 bases from J; junction bases left unmatched: 7.

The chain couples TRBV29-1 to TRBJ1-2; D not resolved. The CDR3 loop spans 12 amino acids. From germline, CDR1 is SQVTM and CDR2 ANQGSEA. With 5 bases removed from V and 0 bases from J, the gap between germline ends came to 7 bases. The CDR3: CSVTFPNYGYTF. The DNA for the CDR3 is TGCAGCGTTACTTTTCCTAACTATGGCTACACCTTC.

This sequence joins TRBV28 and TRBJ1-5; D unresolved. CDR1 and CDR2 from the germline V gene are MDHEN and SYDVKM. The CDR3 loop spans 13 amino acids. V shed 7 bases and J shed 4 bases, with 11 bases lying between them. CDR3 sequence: CASKEGGNQPQHF. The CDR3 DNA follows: TGTGCCAGCAAAGAGGGAGGGAATCAGCCCCAGCATTTT.

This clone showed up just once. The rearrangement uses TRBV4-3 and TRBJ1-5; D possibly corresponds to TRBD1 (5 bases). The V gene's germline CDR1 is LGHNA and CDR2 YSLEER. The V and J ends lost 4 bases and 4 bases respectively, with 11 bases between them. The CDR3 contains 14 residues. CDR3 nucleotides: TGCGCCAGCAGCCCCCACAGGCCGAATCAGCCCCAGCATTTT. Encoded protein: CASSPHRPNQPQHF.

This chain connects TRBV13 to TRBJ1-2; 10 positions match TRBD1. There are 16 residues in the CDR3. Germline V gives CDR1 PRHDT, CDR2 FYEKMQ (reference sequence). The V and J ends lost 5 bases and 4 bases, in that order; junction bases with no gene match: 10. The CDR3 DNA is TGTGCCAGCAGCCCCCGGGACAGGGGTTTATCCTATGGCTACACCTTC. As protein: CASSPRDRGLSYGYTF.

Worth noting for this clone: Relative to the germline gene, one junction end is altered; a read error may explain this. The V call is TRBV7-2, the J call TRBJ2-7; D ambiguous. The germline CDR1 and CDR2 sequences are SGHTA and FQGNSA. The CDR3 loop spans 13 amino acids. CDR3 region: CASSLLRNQVGWF. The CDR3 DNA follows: TGTGCCAGCAGCTTGTTGCGGAATCAAGTTGGGTGGTTC. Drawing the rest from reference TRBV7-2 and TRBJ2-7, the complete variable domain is GAGVSQSPSNKVTEKGKDVELRCDPISGHTALYWYRQSLGQGLEFLIYFQGNSAPDKSGLPSDRFSAERTGGSVSTLTIQRTQQEDSAVYLCASSLLRNQVGWFGPGTRLTVT.

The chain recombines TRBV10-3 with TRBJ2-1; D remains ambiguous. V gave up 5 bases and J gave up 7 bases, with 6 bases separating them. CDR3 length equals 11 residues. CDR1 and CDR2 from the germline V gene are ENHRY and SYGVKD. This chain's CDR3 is CAISFGNEQFF. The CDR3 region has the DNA TGTGCCATCAGTTTCGGGAATGAGCAGTTCTTC.

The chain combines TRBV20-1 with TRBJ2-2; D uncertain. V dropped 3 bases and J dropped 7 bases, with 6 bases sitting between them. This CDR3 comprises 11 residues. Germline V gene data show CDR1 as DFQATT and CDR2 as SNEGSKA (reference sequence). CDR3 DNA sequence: TGCAGTGCTAGTTACGGCGGGGAGCTGTTTTTT. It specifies CSASYGGELFF.